This entry concerns a single TCR beta chain. V dropped 5 bases and J dropped 6; count of bases not matched to a gene: 8. The length of the CDR3 is 16 residues. Germline CDR1 reads SGHTA; CDR2 reads FQGNSA. The sample is drawn from a study of control samples from healthy donors and cancer patients. TCRdb keeps only in-frame clones here, not all; method: immunoSEQ multiplex PCR. Of approximately 100,000 clones in the sample, 85% to 90% were seen once. The gene calls are TRBV7-2 and TRBJ1-6; 9 bases align to TRBD1. Sequenced material: blood. This receptor was obtained from a middle-aged woman in good health. CDR3 coding DNA: TGTGCCAGCAGCCCTCGGACAGGGGCAGGTAATTCACCCCTCCACTTT. Residues: CASSPRTGAGNSPLHF. Drawing the rest from reference TRBV7-2 and TRBJ1-6, the complete variable domain is GAGVSQSPSNKVTEKGKDVELRCDPISGHTALYWYRQSLGQGLEFLIYFQGNSAPDKSGLPSDRFSAERTGGSVSTLTIQRTQQEDSAVYLCASSPRTGAGNSPLHFGNGTRLTVT.